This T cell receptor beta chain was identified in a study of OX40 agonist ivuxolimab in advanced cancers. Whole-study context: The patients received ivuxolimab by intravenous route every 2 weeks at 0.01 to 10 mg/kg. Having had anti-PD-1, anti-PD-L1 or anti-CTLA-4 therapy before was allowed, and 40% to 45% had some.

This clone was recorded once. Its antigen remains unknown. Overall study results and limits: At 0.1 to 3.0 mg/kg and by week 6, clonal expansion occurred in CD4+ and CD8+ blood T cells.

Sequencing was performed with immunoSEQ multiplex PCR; in TCRdb, only in-frame clones are kept and a portion is missing. The sample lists over 15,000 clones, 75% to 95% occurring once. Looked up from germline, CDR1 is SGHVS and CDR2 is FNYEAQ. The CDR3 runs 16 residues. V was cut by 5 bases and J by 10 bases, with 24 bases left in between. The V call is TRBV7-6, the J call TRBJ2-1, with D maybe TRBD2 (6 bases). Sequences were derived from CD4+ or CD8+ T cells sorted from blood, sampled in a trial of the OX40 agonist ivuxolimab. The clonotype was recovered from an adult with an advanced solid tumor such as melanoma, head and neck, liver or kidney cancer. The CDR3 nucleotides are TGTGCCAGCAGCCCCAATGGGGACTCCCTGTGGTGGGAGCAGTTCTTC. Translated, it gives CASSPNGDSLWWEQFF.